This T cell receptor (beta chain) was recorded in a study of blood T cell repertoires in COVID-19. The wider study: Samples came from the United States, Italy and Spain, spanning acute and convalescent COVID-19. Nucleic acid was either cDNA or gDNA, and it came from T cells, B-cell-depleted T cells, or PBMCs.

Trimming cost V 5 bases and J 4 bases; bases outside gene matches: 17. CDR1 is KGHSH, CDR2 LQKENI, per germline. The CDR3 length is 17 residues. Assay used: immunoSEQ multiplex PCR; TCRdb lists only in-frame clones, some missing. The sample records 240,000 or so clones, about 82% being singletons. The receptor's source is a man older than 75 with acute or convalescent COVID-19. Sequenced material: peripheral blood. The chain is built from TRBV18 and TRBJ2-7, with 7 bases matching TRBD1. The CDR3 spells CASSRERQGWSGYEQYF. The CDR3 nucleotides are TGTGCCAGCTCAAGAGAAAGACAGGGTTGGAGTGGGTACGAGCAGTACTTC.